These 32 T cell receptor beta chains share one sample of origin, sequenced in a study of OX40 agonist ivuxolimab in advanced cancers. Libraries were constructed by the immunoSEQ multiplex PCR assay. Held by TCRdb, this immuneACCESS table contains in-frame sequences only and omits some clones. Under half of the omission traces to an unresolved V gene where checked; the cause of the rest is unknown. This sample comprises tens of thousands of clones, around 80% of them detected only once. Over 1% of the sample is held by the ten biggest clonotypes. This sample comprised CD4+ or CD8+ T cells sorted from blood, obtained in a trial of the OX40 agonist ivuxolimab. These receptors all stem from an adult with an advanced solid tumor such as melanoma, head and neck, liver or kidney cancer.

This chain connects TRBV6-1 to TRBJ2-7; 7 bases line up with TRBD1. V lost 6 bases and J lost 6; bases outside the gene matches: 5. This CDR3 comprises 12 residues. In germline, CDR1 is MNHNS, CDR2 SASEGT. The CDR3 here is CASRSRQGEQYF. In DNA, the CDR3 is TGTGCCAGCAGAAGCCGACAGGGCGAGCAGTACTTC.

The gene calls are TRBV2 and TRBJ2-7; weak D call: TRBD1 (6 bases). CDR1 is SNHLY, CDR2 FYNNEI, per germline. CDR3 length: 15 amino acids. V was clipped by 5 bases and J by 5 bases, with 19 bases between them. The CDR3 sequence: CASSSTGSLRDEQYF. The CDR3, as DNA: TGTGCCAGCAGTTCAACAGGGAGCCTCAGGGACGAGCAGTACTTC.

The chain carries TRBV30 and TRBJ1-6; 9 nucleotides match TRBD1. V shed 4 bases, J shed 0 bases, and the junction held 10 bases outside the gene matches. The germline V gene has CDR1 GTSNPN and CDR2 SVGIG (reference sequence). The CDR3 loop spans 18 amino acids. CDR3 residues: CAWIMGQGNPSYNSPLHF. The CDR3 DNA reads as TGTGCCTGGATAATGGGACAGGGAAACCCCTCCTATAATTCACCCCTCCACTTT.

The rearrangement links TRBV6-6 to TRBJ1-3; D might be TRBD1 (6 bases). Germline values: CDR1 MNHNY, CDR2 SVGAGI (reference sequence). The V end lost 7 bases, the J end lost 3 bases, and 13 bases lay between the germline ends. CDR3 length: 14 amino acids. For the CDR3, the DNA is TGTGCCAGCAAGTTCGGGGGCGGTGGAAACACCATATATTTT. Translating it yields CASKFGGGGNTIYF.

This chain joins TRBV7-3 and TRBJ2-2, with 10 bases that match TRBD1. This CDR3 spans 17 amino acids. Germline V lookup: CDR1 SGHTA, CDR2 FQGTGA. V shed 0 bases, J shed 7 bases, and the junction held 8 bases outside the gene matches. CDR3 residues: CASSLTGTGAYGGELFF. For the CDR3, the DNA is TGTGCCAGCAGCTTAACCGGGACAGGGGCTTACGGCGGGGAGCTGTTTTTT.

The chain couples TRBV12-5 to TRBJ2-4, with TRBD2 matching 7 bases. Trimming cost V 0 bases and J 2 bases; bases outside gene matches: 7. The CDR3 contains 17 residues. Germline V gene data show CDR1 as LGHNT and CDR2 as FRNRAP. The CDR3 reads CASGLVLGTISKNIQYF. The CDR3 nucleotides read TGTGCTAGTGGTTTGGTACTTGGGACTATATCCAAAAACATTCAGTACTTC.

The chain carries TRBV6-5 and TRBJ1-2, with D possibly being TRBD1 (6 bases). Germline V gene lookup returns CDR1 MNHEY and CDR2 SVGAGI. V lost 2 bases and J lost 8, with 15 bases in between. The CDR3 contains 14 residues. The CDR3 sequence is CASSYGRSQGGYTF. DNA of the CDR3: TGTGCCAGCAGTTACGGGCGTTCCCAGGGGGGCTACACCTTC.

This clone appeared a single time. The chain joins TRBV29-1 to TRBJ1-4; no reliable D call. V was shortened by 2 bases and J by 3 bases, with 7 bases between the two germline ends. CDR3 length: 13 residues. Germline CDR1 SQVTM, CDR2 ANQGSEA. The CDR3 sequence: CSVERSPNEKLFF. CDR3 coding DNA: TGCAGCGTTGAACGTAGCCCTAATGAAAAACTGTTTTTT.

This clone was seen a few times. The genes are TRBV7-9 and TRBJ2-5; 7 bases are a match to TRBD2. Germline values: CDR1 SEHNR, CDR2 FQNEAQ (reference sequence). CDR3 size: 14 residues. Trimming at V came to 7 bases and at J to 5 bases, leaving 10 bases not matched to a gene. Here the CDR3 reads CASNPTGGLETQYF. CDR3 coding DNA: TGTGCCAGCAATCCAACGGGGGGATTGGAGACCCAGTACTTC.

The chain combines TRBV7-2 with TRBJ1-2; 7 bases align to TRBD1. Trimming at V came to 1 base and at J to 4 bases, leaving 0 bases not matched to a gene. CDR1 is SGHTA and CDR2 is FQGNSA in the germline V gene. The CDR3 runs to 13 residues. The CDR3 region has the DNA TGTGCCAGCAGCTTAGAGGGGGCCTATGGCTACACCTTC. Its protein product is CASSLEGAYGYTF.

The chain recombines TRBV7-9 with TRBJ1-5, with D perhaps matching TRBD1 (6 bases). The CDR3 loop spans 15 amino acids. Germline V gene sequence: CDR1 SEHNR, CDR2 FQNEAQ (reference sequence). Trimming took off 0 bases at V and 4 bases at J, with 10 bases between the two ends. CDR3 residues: CASSLAGGPNQPQHF. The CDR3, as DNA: TGTGCCAGCAGCTTAGCAGGGGGGCCTAATCAGCCCCAGCATTTT.

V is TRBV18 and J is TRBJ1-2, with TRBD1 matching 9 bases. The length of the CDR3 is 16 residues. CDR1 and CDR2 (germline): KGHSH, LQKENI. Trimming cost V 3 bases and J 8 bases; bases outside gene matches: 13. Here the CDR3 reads CASSPNKWTGDRGYTF. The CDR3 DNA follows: TGTGCCAGCTCACCCAACAAATGGACAGGGGACCGAGGCTACACCTTC.

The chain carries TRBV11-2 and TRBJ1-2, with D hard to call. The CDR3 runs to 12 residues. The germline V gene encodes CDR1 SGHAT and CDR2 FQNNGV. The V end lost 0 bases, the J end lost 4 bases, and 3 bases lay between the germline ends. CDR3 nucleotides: TGTGCCAGCAGCTTAGATAGCTATGGCTACACCTTC. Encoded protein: CASSLDSYGYTF.

The CDR3 bases are TGCGCCAGCAGTCAATCGGGGGTACCGGATGGCTACACCTTC. Translated, it gives CASSQSGVPDGYTF. This chain joins TRBV23-1 and TRBJ1-2, with a possible D match to TRBD1 (5 bases). TRBV23-1 is an ORF; its function is uncertain. The CDR3 covers 14 residues. V lost 0 bases and J 6 bases, leaving 11 bases between the germline ends.

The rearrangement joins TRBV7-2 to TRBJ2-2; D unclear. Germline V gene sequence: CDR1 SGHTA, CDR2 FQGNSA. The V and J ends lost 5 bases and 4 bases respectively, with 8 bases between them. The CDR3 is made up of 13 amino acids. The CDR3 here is CASSQVPTGELFF. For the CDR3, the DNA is TGTGCCAGCAGCCAAGTGCCCACCGGGGAGCTGTTTTTT.

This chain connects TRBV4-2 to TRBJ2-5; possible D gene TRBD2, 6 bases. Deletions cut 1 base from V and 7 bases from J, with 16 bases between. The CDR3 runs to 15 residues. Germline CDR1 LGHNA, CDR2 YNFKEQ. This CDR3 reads CASSQGRGPIGTQYF. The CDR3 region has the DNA TGTGCCAGCAGCCAAGGGCGGGGCCCTATCGGGACCCAGTACTTC.

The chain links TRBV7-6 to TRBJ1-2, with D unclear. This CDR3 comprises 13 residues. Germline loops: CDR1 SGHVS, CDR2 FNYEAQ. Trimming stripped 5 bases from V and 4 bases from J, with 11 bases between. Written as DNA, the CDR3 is TGTGCCAGCAGCGGGCAGGTGGGCTATGGCTACACCTTC. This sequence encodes CASSGQVGYGYTF.

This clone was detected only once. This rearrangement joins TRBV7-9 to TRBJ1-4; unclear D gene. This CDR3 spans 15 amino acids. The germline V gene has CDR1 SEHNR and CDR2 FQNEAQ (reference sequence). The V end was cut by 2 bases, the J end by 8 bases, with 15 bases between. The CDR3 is CASSLLGKEKEKLFF. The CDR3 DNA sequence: TGTGCCAGCAGCTTACTAGGGAAGGAGAAGGAAAAACTGTTTTTT.

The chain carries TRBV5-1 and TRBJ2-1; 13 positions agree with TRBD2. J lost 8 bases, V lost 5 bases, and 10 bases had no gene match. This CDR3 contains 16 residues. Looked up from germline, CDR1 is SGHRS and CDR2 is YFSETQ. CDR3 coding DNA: TGCGCCAGCAGTTCCGATGGACTAGCGGGGGTCGATGAGCAGTTCTTC. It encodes CASSSDGLAGVDEQFF.

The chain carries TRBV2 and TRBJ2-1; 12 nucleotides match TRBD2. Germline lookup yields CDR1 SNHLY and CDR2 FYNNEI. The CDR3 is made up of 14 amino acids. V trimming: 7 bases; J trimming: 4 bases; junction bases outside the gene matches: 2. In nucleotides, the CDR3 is TGTGCCAGCACCGGGACTAGCGGGTACAATGAGCAGTTCTTC. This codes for CASTGTSGYNEQFF.

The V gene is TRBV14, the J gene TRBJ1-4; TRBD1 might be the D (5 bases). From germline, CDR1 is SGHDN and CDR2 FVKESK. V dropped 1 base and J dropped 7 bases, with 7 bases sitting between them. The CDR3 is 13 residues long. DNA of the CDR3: TGTGCCAGCAGCCAAGTTCAGGGTGAAAAACTGTTTTTT. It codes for CASSQVQGEKLFF.

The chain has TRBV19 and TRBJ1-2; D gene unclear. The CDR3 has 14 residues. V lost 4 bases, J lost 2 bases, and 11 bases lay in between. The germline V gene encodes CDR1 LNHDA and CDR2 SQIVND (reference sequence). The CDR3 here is CASSSTGINYGYTF. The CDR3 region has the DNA TGTGCCAGTAGTAGTACTGGGATAAACTATGGCTACACCTTC.

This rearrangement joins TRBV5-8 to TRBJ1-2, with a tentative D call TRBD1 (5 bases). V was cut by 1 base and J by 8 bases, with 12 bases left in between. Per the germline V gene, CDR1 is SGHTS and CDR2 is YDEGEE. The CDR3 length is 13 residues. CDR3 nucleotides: TGTGCCAGCAGCTTGATCGTCAGGGCGGGCTACACCTTC. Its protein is CASSLIVRAGYTF. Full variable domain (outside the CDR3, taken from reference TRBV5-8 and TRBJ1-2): EAGVTQSPTHLIKTRGQQATLRCSPISGHTSVYWYQQALGLGLQFLLWYDEGEERNRGNFPPRFSGRQFPNYSSELNVNALELEDSALYLCASSLIVRAGYTFGSGTRLTVV.

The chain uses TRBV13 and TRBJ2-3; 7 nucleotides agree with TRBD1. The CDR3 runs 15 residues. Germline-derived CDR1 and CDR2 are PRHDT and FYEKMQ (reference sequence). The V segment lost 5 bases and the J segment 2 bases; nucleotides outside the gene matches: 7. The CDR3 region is CASSLGQTNTDTQYF. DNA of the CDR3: TGTGCCAGCAGCCTGGGACAGACAAACACAGATACGCAGTATTTT.

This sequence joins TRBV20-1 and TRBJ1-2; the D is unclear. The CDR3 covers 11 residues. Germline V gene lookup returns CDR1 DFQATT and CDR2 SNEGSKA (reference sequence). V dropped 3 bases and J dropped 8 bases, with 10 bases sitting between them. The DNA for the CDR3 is TGCAGTGCTAGTACAAATGGAGGCTACACCTTC. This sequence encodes CSASTNGGYTF.

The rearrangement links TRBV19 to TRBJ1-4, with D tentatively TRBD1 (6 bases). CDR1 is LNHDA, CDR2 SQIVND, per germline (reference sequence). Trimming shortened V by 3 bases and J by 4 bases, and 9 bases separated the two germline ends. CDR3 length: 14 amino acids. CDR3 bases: TGTGCCAGTAGTATGGACAGACTTAATGAAAAACTGTTTTTT. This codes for CASSMDRLNEKLFF.

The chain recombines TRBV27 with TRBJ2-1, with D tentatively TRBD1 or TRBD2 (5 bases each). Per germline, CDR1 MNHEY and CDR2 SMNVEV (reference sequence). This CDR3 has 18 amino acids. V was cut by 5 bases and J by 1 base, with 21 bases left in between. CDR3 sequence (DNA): TGTGCCAGCAGTCCAAAAGGGAGAGGGGTCGGTTCCTACAATGAGCAGTTCTTC. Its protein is CASSPKGRGVGSYNEQFF.

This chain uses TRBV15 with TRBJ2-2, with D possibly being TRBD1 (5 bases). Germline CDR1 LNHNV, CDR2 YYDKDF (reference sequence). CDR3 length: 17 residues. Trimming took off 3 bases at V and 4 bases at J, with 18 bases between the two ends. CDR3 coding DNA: TGTGCCACCAGCAGTCGTACCCTAGGGGTTCCCACCGGGGAGCTGTTTTTT. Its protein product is CATSSRTLGVPTGELFF.

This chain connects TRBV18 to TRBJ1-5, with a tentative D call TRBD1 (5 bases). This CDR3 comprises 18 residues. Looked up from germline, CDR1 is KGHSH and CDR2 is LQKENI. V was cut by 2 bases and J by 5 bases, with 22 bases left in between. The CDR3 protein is CASSPEARAIGGDQPQHF. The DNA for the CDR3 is TGTGCCAGCTCACCAGAGGCCAGGGCAATAGGAGGGGATCAGCCCCAGCATTTT.

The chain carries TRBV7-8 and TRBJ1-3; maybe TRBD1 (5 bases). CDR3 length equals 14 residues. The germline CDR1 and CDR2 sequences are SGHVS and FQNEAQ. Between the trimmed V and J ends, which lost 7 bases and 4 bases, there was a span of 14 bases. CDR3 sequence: CASNKGSWGNTIYF. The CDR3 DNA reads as TGTGCCAGCAATAAGGGGTCGTGGGGAAACACCATATATTTT.

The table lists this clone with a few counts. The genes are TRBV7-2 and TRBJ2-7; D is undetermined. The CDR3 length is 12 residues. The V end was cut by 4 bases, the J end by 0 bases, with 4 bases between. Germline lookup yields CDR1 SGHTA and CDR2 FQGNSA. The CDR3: CASSSSSYEQYF. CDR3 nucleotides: TGTGCCAGCAGCTCGAGCTCCTACGAGCAGTACTTC. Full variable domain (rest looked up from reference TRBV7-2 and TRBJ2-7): GAGVSQSPSNKVTEKGKDVELRCDPISGHTALYWYRQSLGQGLEFLIYFQGNSAPDKSGLPSDRFSAERTGGSVSTLTIQRTQQEDSAVYLCASSSSSYEQYFGPGTRLTVT.

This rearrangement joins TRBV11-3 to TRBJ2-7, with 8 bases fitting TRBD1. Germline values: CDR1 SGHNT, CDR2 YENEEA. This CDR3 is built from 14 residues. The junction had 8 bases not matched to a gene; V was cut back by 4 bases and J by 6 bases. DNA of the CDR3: TGTGCCAGCAGCTCCCCCGGGACAGGCGGCGAGCAGTACTTC. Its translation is CASSSPGTGGEQYF.